A selection of T cell receptor beta chains follows, all from one sample in a study of CD8 T cells in Susac syndrome. TCRdb re-called the immunoSEQ multiplex PCR reads through MiXCR, storing one row per CDR3 protein. The sample contains approximately 190,000 distinct CDR3 sequences, approximately 94% of which appear only once. The sample consisted of CD4+ T cells from PBMCs. The receptors originated from a human donor with Susac syndrome. CDR3s include the opening cysteine and the closing phenylalanine or tryptophan. D genes are given only for firm matches.

V	J	D	length	CDR3	DNA
TRBV5-1	TRBJ1-1	TRBD1	16	CASSTDRGGVTTEAFF	TGCGCCAGCAGTACCGACAGGGGCGGTGTGACGACTGAAGCTTTCTTT
TRBV5-1	TRBJ1-1	.	13	CASSPIDRREAFF	TGCGCCAGCAGCCCGATCGACCGCCGTGAAGCTTTCTTT
TRBV11-2	TRBJ2-1	TRBD2	13	CASSSGGRNEQFF	TGTGCCAGCAGCTCGGGGGGGCGGAATGAGCAGTTCTTC
TRBV4-3	TRBJ2-2	.	13	CASSQRNTGELFF	TGCGCCAGCAGCCAAAGGAACACCGGGGAGCTGTTTTTT
TRBV11-2	TRBJ2-1	.	13	CASSFRGYNEQFF	TGTGCCAGCAGCTTCAGGGGCTACAATGAGCAGTTCTTC
TRBV5-1	TRBJ2-7	.	14	CASSPRDGGGEQYF	TGCGCCAGCAGCCCCCGGGACGGGGGTGGCGAGCAGTACTTC
TRBV23-1	TRBJ1-5	.	15	CASSQTGASNQPQHF	TGCGCCAGCAGTCAAACGGGCGCTAGCAATCAGCCCCAGCATTTT
TRBV2	TRBJ1-4	.	13	CAKRQALGEKLFF	TGTGCCAAGAGACAGGCCTTAGGTGAAAAACTGTTTTTT
TRBV5-1	TRBJ2-3	.	15	CASTIQGASTDTQYF	TGCGCCAGCACCATCCAAGGGGCTAGCACAGATACGCAGTATTTT
TRBV12-3/TRBV12-4	TRBJ1-6	.	14	CASRLSSYNSPLHF	TGTGCCAGCAGATTAAGCTCCTATAATTCACCCCTCCACTTT
TRBV7-9	TRBJ1-4	.	14	CASSLVVDGEKLFF	TGTGCCAGCAGCTTAGTAGTCGATGGTGAAAAACTGTTTTTT